The 5 T cell receptor beta chains presented below share a single source sample, sequenced in a study of a mutant IDH1 vaccine in newly diagnosed glioma. These TCRs' antigens remain unknown. Measured with immunoSEQ multiplex PCR; TCRdb has only the in-frame clones, and not every one. The sample includes some 33,000 clones, over 65% of them seen just once. Time point defined: week 35, safety follow-up. Vaccination used 300 ug of mutant IDH1 20-mer peptide per dose, with topical imiquimod. This material consisted of PBMCs, taken from a glioma patient whose treatment included an IDH1 peptide vaccine. These receptors originate from a woman between 40 and 50 years old with glioma.

The genes are TRBV4-3 and TRBJ1-5; D is undetermined. V shed 0 bases and J shed 5 bases, with 11 bases lying between them. The CDR3 consists of 15 residues. CDR1 is LGHNA, CDR2 YSLEER, per germline. The CDR3 DNA sequence: TGCGCCAGCAGCCAAGATGACGGCGAGGATCAGCCCCAGCATTTT. This codes for CASSQDDGEDQPQHF.

Here the CDR3 reads CASSLERGAYEQYF. In nucleotides, the CDR3 is TGTGCCAGCAGCTTAGAGAGGGGGGCCTACGAGCAGTACTTC. This chain uses TRBV13 with TRBJ2-7; D may match TRBD1 or TRBD2 (6 bases each). The CDR3 is 14 residues long. CDR1 is PRHDT, CDR2 FYEKMQ, per germline (reference sequence). V was clipped by 1 base and J by 2 bases, with 9 bases between them.

The CDR3 DNA reads as TGTGCCAGCTCACTTAGACAGGGGATGAGCTCTGGAAACACCATATATTTT. Translated: CASSLRQGMSSGNTIYF. The chain joins TRBV18 to TRBJ1-3, with TRBD1 matching over 8 bases. The length of the CDR3 is 17 residues. Germline V CDR1 and CDR2: KGHSH, LQKENI. Trimming took 4 bases from V and 0 from J; bases not matched to a gene: 8.

The sample holds one count of this clone. The chain has TRBV7-9 and TRBJ1-4; perhaps TRBD1 as D (5 bases). CDR1 SEHNR and CDR2 FQNEAQ come from the germline V gene (reference sequence). The CDR3 is made up of 14 amino acids. V shed 4 bases and J shed 4 bases, with 10 bases lying between them. The CDR3 sequence is CASSSGTGNEKLFF. CDR3 nucleotides: TGTGCCAGCAGCTCCGGGACGGGTAATGAAAAACTGTTTTTT.

This clone was seen just once. This rearrangement joins TRBV30 to TRBJ2-5; D unclear. The CDR3 loop spans 11 amino acids. V was cut by 3 bases and J by 4 bases, with 6 bases left in between. Germline CDR1 and CDR2: GTSNPN and SVGIG (reference sequence). The CDR3 is CAWRRRETQYF. Written as DNA, the CDR3 is TGTGCCTGGAGGAGGAGAGAGACCCAGTACTTC.